The entry below gives a single T cell receptor (beta chain) sequence along with its context. The sample has other DNA sequences that encode this CDR3 too. Repertoires were generated with immunoSEQ multiplex PCR, while TCRdb's copy carries only in-frame clones and drops some. The sample lists about 180,000 clones; 85% to 90% were seen once. This sample is part of a study of T cell responses to AZD1222 COVID-19 vaccine. There are 15 residues in the CDR3. Germline-derived CDR1 and CDR2 are SNHLY and FYNNEI. The V end lost 1 base, the J end lost 0 bases, and 7 bases lay between the germline ends. The sample consisted of peripheral blood, taken 28 days after the second AZD1222 dose. This receptor was obtained from an adult who received the AZD1222 COVID-19 vaccine. This chain joins TRBV2 and TRBJ1-3; unclear D gene. The CDR3 nucleotides read TGTGCCAGCAGTGAAGAGGCAGGCTCTGGAAACACCATATATTTT. Translation gives CASSEEAGSGNTIYF.